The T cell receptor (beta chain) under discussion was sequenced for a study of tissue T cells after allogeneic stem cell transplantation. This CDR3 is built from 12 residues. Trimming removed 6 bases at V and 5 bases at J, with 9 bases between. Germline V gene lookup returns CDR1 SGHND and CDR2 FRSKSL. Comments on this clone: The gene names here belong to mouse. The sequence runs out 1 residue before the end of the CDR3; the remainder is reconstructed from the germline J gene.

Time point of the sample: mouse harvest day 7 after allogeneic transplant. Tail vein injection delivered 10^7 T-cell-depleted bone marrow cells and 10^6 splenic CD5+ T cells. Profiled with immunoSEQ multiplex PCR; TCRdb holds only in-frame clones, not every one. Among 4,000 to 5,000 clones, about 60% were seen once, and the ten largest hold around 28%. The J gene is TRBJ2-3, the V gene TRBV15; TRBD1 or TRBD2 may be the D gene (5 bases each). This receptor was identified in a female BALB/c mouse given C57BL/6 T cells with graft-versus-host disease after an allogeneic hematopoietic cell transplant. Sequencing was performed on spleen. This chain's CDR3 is CASSSGGETLYF. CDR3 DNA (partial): TGTGCCAGCAGCTCCGGGGGAGAAACGCTGTAT.